The rows below give T cell receptor beta chains drawn from one sample of a study of shared clonotypes between healthy human individuals. Repertoires were generated with immunoSEQ multiplex PCR, while TCRdb's copy carries only in-frame clones and drops some. The sample contains roughly 680,000 clones, just under 75% of which appear only once. The sequenced sample was memory CD4+ T cells sorted from blood. These receptors were collected from a woman younger than 45 in good health. CDR3s leave out the opening cysteine and the closing phenylalanine or tryptophan. Each record gives: CDR3 protein, CDR3 length, J gene, V gene.

cdr3_aa: ASSRVGQGSEAF
cdr3_length: 12
j_call: TRBJ1-1
v_call: TRBV7-9

cdr3_aa: ASIPKGSLDTQY
cdr3_length: 12
j_call: TRBJ2-3
v_call: TRBV6-5

cdr3_aa: ASRYTVGPPETQY
cdr3_length: 13
j_call: TRBJ2-5
v_call: TRBV19

cdr3_aa: ASMDGYGYT
cdr3_length: 9
j_call: TRBJ1-2
v_call: TRBV6-1

cdr3_aa: ATRDSSYNEQF
cdr3_length: 11
j_call: TRBJ2-1
v_call: TRBV11-2

cdr3_aa: ASSSRGGPQETQY
cdr3_length: 13
j_call: TRBJ2-5
v_call: TRBV5-6

cdr3_aa: TSSQDRRREGPYEQY
cdr3_length: 15
j_call: .
v_call: TRBV1

cdr3_aa: ASSLGTLEKLF
cdr3_length: 11
j_call: TRBJ1-4
v_call: TRBV28

cdr3_aa: ASTSNRGEGYGYT
cdr3_length: 13
j_call: TRBJ1-2
v_call: TRBV5-1

cdr3_aa: ASSQWGTQGNNSPLH
cdr3_length: 15
j_call: TRBJ1-6
v_call: TRBV4-1

cdr3_aa: ASTEGRYEQY
cdr3_length: 10
j_call: TRBJ2-7
v_call: TRBV6-6

cdr3_aa: ASSTGQGMSYEQY
cdr3_length: 13
j_call: TRBJ2-7
v_call: TRBV11-3

cdr3_aa: ASSLDPGNEQF
cdr3_length: 11
j_call: TRBJ2-1
v_call: TRBV5-5

cdr3_aa: TGGSKAF
cdr3_length: 7
j_call: TRBJ1-1
v_call: TRBV29-1

cdr3_aa: ASSLAKWTEAF
cdr3_length: 11
j_call: TRBJ1-1
v_call: TRBV11-1